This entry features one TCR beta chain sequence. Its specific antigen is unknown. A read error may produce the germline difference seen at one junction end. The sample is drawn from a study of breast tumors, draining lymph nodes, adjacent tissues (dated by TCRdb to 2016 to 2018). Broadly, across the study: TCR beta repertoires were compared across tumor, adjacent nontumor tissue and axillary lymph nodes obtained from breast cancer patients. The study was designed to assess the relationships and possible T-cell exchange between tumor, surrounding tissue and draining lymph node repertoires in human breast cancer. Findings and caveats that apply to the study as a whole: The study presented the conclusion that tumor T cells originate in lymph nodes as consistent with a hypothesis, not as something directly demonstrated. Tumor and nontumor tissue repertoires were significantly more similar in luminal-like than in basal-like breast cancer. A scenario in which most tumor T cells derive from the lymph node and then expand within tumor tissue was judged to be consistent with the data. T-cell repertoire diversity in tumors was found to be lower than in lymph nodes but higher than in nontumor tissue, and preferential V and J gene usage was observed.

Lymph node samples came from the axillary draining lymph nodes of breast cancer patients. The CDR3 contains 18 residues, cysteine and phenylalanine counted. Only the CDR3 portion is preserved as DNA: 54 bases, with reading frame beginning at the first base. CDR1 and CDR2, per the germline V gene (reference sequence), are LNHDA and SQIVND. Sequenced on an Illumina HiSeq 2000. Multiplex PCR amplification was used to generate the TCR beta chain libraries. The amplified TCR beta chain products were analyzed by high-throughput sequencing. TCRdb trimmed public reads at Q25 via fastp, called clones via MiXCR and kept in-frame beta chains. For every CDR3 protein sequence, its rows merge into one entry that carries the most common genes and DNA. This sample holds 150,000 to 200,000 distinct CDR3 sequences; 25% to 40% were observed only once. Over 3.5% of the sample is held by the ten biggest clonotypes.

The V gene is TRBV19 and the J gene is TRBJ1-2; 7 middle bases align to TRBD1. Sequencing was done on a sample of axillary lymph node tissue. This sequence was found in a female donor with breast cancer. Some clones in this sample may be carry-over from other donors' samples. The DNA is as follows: TGTGCCAGTACCTGGGGAAGAGACAGGGACCCCAACTACTATGGCTCCACCTTC. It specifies CASTWGRDRDPNYYGSTF. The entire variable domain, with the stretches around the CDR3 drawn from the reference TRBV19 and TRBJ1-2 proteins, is DGGITQSPKYLFRKEGQNVTLSCEQNLNHDAMYWYRQDPGQGLRLIYYSQIVNDFQKGDIAEGYSVSREKKESFPLTVTSAQKNPTAFYLCASTWGRDRDPNYYGSTFGSGTRLTVV.